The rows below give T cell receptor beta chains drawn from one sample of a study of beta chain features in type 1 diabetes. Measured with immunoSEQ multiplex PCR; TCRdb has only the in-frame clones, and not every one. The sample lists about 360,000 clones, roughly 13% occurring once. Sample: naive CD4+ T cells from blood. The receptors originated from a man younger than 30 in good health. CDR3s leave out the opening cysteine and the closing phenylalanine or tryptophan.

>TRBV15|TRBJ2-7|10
ATGTSFDEQY
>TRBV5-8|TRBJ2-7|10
ASSPLRYEQY
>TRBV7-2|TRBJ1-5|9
ASSLDGPQH
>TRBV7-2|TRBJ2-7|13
ASSPGTAPYYEQY
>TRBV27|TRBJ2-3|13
ASSPRTGTADTQY
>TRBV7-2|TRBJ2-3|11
ASSLVRTDTQY
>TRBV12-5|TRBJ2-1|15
ASGLPSGTGSYNEQF
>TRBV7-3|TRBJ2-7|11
ASSLQGNGEQY
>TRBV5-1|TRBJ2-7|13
ASRYPGQGAYEQY
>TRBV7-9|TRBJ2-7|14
ASSLLAGPSSYEQY
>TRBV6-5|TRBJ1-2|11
ASSSWEGLGYT
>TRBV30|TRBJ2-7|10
AGNGRDYEQY
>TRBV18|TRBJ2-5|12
ASSPGGGGETQY
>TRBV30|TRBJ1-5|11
AWTPDRNQPQH
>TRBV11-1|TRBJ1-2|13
ASSLRSGGAGGYT
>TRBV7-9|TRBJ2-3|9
ASEGVDTQY
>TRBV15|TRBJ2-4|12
ATSRVGSVNIQY
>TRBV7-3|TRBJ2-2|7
ASSPIAS
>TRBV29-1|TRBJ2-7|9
SALSSYEQY
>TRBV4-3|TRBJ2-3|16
ASSQDVKGLIGADTQY
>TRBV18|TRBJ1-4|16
ASSPRLGRGATNEKLF
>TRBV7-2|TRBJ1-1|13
ASSLDPGGYTEAF
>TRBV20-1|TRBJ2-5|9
SALASGEQY
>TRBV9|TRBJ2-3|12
ASSVGPGSDTQY
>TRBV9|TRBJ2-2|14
ASSGTSGRAVGELF
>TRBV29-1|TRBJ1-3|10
SVGQTGNTIY